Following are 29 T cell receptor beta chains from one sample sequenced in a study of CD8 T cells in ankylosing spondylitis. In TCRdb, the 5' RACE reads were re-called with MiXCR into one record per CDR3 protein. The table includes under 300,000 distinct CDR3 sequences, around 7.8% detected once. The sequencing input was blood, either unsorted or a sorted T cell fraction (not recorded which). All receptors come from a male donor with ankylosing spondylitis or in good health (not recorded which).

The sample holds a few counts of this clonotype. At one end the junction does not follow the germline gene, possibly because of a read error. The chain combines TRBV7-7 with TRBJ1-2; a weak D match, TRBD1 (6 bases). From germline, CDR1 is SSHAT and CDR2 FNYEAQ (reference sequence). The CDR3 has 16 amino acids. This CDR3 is CASSYERQEANYGYTF. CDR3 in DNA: TGTGCTAGCAGCTACGAGCGACAGGAAGCTAACTATGGCTACACCTTC.

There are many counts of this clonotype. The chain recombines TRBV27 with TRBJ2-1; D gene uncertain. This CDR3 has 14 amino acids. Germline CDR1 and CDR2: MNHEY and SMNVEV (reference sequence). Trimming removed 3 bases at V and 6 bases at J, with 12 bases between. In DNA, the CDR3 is TGTGCCAGCAGTTTTGGAGATGTTGGCAATGAGCAGTTCTTC. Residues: CASSFGDVGNEQFF.

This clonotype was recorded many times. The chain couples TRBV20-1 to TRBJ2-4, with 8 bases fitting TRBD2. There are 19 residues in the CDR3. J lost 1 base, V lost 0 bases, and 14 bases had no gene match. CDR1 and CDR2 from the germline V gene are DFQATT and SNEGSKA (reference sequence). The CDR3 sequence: CSARDTSLAGLGAKNIQYF. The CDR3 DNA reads TGCAGTGCTAGAGACACCTCTCTAGCGGGCCTAGGGGCCAAAAACATTCAGTACTTC.

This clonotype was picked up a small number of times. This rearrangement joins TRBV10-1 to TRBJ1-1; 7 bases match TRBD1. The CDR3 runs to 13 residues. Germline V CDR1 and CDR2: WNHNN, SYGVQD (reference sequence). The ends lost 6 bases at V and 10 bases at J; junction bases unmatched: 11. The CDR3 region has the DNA TGCGCCAGCAGGGAGACGGGACAGCAACGAGCTTTCTTT. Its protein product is CASRETGQQRAFF.

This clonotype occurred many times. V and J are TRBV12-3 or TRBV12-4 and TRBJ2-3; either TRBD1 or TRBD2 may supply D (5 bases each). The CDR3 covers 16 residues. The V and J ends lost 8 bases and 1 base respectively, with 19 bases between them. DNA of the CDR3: TGTGCCAGCTCCCACCGACCTCCGGGACGCACAGATACGCAGTATTTT. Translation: CASSHRPPGRTDTQYF.

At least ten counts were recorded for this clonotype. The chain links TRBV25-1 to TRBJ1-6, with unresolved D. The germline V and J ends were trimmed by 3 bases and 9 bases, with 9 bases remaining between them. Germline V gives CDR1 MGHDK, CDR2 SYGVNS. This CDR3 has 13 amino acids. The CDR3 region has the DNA TGTGCCAGCAGTGAGTCCGGTATTTCACCCCTCCACTTT. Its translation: CASSESGISPLHF.

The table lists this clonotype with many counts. The CDR3 sequence: CASSYVQGWNYGYTF. The DNA of the CDR3 is TGTGCCAGCAGTTACGTCCAGGGCTGGAACTATGGCTACACCTTC. The gene calls are TRBV6-2 or TRBV6-3 and TRBJ1-2, with D possibly TRBD1 on 5 matching bases. Germline CDR1 is MNHEY and CDR2 is SVGEGT. The CDR3 sequence is 15 residues long. V was clipped by 2 bases and J by 2 bases, with 12 bases between them.

CDR3 bases: TGCAGCGCCGGCAGGGAAAGATCCGGGGAGCTGTTTTTT. Translated: CSAGRERSGELFF. The chain combines TRBV20-1 with TRBJ2-2; D might be TRBD1 (5 bases). CDR3 size: 13 residues. The germline gives CDR1 DFQATT, CDR2 SNEGSKA (reference sequence).

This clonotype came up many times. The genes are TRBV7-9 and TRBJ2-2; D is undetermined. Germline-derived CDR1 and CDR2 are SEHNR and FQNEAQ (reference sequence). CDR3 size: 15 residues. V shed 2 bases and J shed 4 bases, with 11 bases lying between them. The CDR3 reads CASSLTPYSTGELFF. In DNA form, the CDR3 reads TGTGCCAGCAGCTTAACTCCGTACAGCACCGGGGAGCTGTTTTTT.

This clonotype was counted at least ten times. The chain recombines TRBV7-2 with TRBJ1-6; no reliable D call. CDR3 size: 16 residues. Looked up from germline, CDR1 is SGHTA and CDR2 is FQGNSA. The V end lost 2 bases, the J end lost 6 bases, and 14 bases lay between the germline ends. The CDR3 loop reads CASSLRPRIGNSPLHF. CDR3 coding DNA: TGTGCCAGCAGCTTAAGACCGAGGATCGGTAATTCACCCCTCCACTTT.

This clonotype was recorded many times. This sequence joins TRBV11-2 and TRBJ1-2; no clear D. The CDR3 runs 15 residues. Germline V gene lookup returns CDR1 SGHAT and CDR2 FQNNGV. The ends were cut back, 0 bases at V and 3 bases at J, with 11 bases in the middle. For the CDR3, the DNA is TGTGCCAGCAGCTTAGAACCGGGGTCCCACTATGGCTACACCTTC. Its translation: CASSLEPGSHYGYTF.

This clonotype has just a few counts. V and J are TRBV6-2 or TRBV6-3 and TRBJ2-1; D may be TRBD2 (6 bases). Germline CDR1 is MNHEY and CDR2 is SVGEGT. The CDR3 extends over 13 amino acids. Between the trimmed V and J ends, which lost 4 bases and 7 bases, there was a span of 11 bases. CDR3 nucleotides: TGTGCCAGCAGTTCCTCCCGGGGGAATGAGCAGTTCTTC. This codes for CASSSSRGNEQFF.

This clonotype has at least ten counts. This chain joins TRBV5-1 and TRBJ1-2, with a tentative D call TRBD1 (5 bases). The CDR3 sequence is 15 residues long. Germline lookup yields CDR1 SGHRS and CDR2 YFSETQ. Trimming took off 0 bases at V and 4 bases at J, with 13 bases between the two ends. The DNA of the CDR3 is TGCGCCAGCAGCTTGGCCACAGGAGGGGCCTATGGCTACACCTTC. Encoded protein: CASSLATGGAYGYTF.

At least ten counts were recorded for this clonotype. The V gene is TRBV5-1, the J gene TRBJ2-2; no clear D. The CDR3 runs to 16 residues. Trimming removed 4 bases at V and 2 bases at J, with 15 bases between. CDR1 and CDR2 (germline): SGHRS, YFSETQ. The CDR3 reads CASSPPGLPNTGELFF. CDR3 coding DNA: TGCGCCAGCAGCCCCCCCGGGTTGCCAAACACCGGGGAGCTGTTTTTT.

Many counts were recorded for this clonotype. Written as DNA, the CDR3 is TGTGCCAGCAGTTACTCCCGGGCGGGGGGGTATTACAATGAGCAGTTCTTC. Protein: CASSYSRAGGYYNEQFF. The chain couples TRBV6-5 to TRBJ2-1; 9 bases match TRBD2. J was trimmed by 4 bases and V by 0 bases; bases with no gene match: 7. From germline, CDR1 is MNHEY and CDR2 SVGAGI. This CDR3 has 17 amino acids.

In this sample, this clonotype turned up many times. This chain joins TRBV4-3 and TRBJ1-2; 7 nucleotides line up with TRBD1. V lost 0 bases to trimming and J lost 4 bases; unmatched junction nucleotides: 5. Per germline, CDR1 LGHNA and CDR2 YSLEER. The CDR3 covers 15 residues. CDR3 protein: CASSQDRRGPYGYTF. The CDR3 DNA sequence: TGCGCCAGCAGCCAAGATCGTAGGGGGCCCTATGGCTACACCTTC.

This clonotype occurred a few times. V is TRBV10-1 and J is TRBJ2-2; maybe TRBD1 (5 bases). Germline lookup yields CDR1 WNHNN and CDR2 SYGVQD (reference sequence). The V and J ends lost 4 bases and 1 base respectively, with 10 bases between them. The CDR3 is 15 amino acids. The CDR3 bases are TGCGCCAGCAGTGCATCCAGGGAGAACACCGGGGAGCTGTTTTTT. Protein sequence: CASSASRENTGELFF.

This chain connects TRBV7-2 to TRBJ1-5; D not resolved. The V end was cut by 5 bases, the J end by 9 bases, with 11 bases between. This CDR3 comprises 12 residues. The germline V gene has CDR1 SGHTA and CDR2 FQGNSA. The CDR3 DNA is TGTGCCAGCAGCCTAGAGGCTGCGCCCCAGCATTTT. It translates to CASSLEAAPQHF. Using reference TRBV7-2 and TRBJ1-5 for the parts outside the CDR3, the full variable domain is GAGVSQSPSNKVTEKGKDVELRCDPISGHTALYWYRQSLGQGLEFLIYFQGNSAPDKSGLPSDRFSAERTGGSVSTLTIQRTQQEDSAVYLCASSLEAAPQHFGDGTRLSIL.

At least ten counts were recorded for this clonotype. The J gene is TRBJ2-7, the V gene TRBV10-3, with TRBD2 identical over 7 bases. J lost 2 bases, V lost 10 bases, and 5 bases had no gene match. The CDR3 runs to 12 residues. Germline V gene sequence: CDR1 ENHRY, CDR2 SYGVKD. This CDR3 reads CASGTTTYEQYF. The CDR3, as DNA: TGTGCCAGCGGGACTACTACCTACGAGCAGTACTTC.

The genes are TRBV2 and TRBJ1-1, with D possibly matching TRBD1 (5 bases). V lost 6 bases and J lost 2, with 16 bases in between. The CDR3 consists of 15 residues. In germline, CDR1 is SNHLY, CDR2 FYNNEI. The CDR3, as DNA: TGTGCCAGCAGGGCCACAGGCAGGGCAAACACTGAAGCTTTCTTT. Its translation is CASRATGRANTEAFF.

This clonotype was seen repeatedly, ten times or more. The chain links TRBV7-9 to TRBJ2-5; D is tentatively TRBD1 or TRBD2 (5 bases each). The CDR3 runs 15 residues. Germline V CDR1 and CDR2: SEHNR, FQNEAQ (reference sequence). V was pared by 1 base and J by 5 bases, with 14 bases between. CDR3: CASSLGDGRIETQYF. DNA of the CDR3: TGTGCCAGCAGCTTAGGGGACGGACGGATTGAGACCCAGTACTTC.

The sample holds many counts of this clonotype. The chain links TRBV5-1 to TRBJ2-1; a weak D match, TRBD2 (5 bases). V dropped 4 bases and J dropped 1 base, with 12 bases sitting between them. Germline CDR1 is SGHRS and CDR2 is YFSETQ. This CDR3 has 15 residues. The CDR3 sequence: CASSEGGPSYNEQFF. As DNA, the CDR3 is TGCGCCAGCAGCGAGGGCGGCCCGTCCTACAATGAGCAGTTCTTC.

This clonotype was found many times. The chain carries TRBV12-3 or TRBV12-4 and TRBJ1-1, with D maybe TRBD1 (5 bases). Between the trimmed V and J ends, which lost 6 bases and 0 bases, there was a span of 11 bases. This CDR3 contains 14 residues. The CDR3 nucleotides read TGTGCCAGCAGGCTGGGGACCATGAACACTGAAGCTTTCTTT. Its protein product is CASRLGTMNTEAFF.

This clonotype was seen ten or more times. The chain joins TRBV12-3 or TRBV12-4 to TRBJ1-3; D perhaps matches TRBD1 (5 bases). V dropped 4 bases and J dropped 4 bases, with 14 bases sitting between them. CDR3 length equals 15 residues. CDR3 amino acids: CASSSPGESGNTIYF. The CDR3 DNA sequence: TGTGCCAGCAGTTCTCCGGGGGAGTCAGGAAACACCATATATTTT.

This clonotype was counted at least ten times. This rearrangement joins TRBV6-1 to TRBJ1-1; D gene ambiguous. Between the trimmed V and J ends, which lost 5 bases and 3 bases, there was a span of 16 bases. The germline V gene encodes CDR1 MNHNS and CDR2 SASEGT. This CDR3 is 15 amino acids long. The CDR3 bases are TGTGCCAGCAGTAGGGCGGCCCCCTTGGACACTGAAGCTTTCTTT. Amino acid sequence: CASSRAAPLDTEAFF.

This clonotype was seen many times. Written as DNA, the CDR3 is TGCAGCGCATCCTCTAGCGGCTACACAGATACGCAGTATTTT. This translates into CSASSSGYTDTQYF. The gene calls are TRBV29-1 and TRBJ2-3, with 7 bases matching TRBD2. Germline values: CDR1 SQVTM, CDR2 ANQGSEA. CDR3 size: 14 residues. Unmatched junction bases numbered 9, after V lost 7 bases and J lost 2 bases.

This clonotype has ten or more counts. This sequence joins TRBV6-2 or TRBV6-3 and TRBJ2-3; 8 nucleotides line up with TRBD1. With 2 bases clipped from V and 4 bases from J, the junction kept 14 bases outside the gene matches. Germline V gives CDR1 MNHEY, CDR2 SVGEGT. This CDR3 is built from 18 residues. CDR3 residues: CASSYPPPGQGLADTQYF. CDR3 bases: TGTGCCAGCAGTTACCCGCCGCCTGGACAGGGCTTGGCAGATACGCAGTATTTT.

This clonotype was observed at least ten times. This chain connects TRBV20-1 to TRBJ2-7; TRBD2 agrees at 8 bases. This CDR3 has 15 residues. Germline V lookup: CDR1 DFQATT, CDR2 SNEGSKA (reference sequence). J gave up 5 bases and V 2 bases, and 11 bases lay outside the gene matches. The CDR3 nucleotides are TGCAGTGCTAGACCCTTCGGGGGGGCGCTCAACGAGCAGTACTTC. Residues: CSARPFGGALNEQYF.

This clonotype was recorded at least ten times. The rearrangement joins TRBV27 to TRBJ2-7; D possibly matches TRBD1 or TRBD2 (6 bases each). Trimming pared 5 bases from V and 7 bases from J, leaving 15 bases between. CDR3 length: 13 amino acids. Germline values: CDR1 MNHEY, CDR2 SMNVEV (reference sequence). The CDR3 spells CASSRGAVREQYF. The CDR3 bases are TGTGCCAGCAGTAGGGGGGCCGTACGTGAGCAGTACTTC.